Reported below is one TCR beta chain. These data are taken from a study of blood T cell repertoires in COVID-19. Study information: Italy, Spain and the United States were the sources of the convalescent and acute COVID-19 samples.

This CDR3 is 15 amino acids long. Germline V gene lookup returns CDR1 SEHNR and CDR2 FQNEAQ (reference sequence). J gave up 8 bases and V 5 bases, and 8 bases lay outside the gene matches. Residents of 20 to 25 US areas, aged about 18 to 95 years, made up the participants. As handled by the study authors: Scientists estimated how many nucleated cells there were by amplifying reference gene primers. The assay was immunoSEQ multiplex PCR, and TCRdb's table has in-frame clones only and misses some. The DNA was the basis for D and trimming; V, J and clone size are from that table. The sample lists about 430,000 clones, roughly 90% occurring once.

This receptor was identified in a woman between 18 and 30 years old who had been exposed to COVID-19. The specimen sequenced was PBMCs or T cells enriched from blood (not recorded which). The V call is TRBV7-9, the J call TRBJ2-1; 11 bases map to TRBD2. DNA of the CDR3: TGTGCCAGCAGCAATAGCGGGGGGGCCCTAGATGAGCAGTTCTTC. It translates to CASSNSGGALDEQFF.